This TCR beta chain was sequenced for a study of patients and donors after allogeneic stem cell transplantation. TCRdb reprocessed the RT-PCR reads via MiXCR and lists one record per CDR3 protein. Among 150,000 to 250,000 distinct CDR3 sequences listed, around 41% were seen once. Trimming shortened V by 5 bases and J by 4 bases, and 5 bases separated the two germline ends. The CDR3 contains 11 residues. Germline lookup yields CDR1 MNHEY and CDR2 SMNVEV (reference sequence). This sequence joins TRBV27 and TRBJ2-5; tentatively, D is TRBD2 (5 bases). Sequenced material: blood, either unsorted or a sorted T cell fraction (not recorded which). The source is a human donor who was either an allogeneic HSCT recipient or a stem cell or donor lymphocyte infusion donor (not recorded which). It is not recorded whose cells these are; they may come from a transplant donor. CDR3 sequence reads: CASSEGETQYF. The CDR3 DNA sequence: TGTGCCAGCAGTGAGGGAGAGACCCAGTACTTC.